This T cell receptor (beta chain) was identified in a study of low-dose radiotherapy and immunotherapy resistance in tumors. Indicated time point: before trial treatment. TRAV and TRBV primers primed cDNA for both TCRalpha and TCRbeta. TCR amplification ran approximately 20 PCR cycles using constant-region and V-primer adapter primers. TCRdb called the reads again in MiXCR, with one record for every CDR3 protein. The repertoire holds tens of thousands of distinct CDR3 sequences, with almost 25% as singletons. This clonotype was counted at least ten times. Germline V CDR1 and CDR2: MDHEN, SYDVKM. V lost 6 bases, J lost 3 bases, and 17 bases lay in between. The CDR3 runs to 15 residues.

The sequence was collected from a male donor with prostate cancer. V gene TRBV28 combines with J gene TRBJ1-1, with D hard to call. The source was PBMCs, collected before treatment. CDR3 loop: CASRTLGGRDTEAFF. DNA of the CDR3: TGTGCCAGCAGGACATTAGGAGGCCGCGACACTGAAGCTTTCTTT.